A selection of T cell receptor beta chains follows, all from one sample in a study of blood T cell repertoires in COVID-19. The data were produced by immunoSEQ multiplex PCR, yet TCRdb's version contains in-frame clones alone and is incomplete. There are roughly 26,000 clones in the sample; roughly 70% occur only once, and 6% to 9.5% lies in the top ten. The sample was peripheral blood. The receptor set was obtained from a man aged 60 to 69 with active or convalescent COVID-19. CDR3s include the opening cysteine and the closing phenylalanine or tryptophan. The order of the fields is clone size, D gene, V gene, J gene, CDR3 DNA, CDR3 protein. A D gene is named only where the DNA matches it firmly. Not all rows give a size; the values are once, few, many and, for expanded clones, a class.

NA	NA	TRBV7-9	TRBJ1-2	TGTGCCAGCAGCTTACCGCGGGCAGCCAATCACGCTAACTATGGCTACACCTTC	CASSLPRAANHANYGYTF
NA	TRBD1	TRBV11-2	TRBJ1-3	TGTGCCAGCAGCCCGACAGGGCAACCCTCTGGAAACACCATATATTTT	CASSPTGQPSGNTIYF
few	NA	TRBV2	TRBJ2-1	TGTGCCAGCAGCCCAGGGGGCGGGGGCGCGAATGAGCAGTTCTTC	CASSPGGGGANEQFF
NA	NA	TRBV12-3/TRBV12-4	TRBJ2-7	TGTGCCAGCAGTTTAGGGGGGGTTGATGAGCAGTACTTC	CASSLGGVDEQYF
few	NA	TRBV19	TRBJ2-7	TGTGCCAGTACTCCGACAGGATTCAGCTCCTACGAGCAGTACTTC	CASTPTGFSSYEQYF
NA	TRBD2	TRBV19	TRBJ2-1	TGTGCCAGTAGCATAACTAGCGGGGGGGCCGAGACCTACAATGAGCAGTTCTTC	CASSITSGGAETYNEQFF
NA	TRBD1	TRBV11-2	TRBJ1-3	TGTGCCAGCAGCTCCCTCCCCGACAGGGGTATTGGAAACACCATATATTTT	CASSSLPDRGIGNTIYF
few	TRBD2	TRBV5-1	TRBJ2-5	TGCGCCAGCAGCCGAGGGACTAGCGGGGGGGCCCCCGCGAGGGAGACCCAGTACTTC	CASSRGTSGGAPARETQYF
once	NA	TRBV7-9	TRBJ1-4	TGTGCCAGCAGCCTAGGGAGGGGGGGCCTTAATGAAAAACTGTTTTTT	CASSLGRGGLNEKLFF
few	NA	TRBV2	TRBJ2-3	TGTGCCAGCAGGGAGTGGGCAGATACGCAGTATTTT	CASREWADTQYF
NA	TRBD1	TRBV2	TRBJ1-6	TGTGCCAGCAGTAGCCGACAGGGGAGAAATTCACCCCTCCACTTT	CASSSRQGRNSPLHF
NA	TRBD1	TRBV12-3/TRBV12-4	TRBJ1-2	TGTGCCACTACGGGACAGAACAACTATGGCTACACCTTC	CATTGQNNYGYTF
NA	TRBD1	TRBV11-1	TRBJ1-2	TGTGCCAGCAGCCCACAGGGGAAGGATGGCTACACCTTC	CASSPQGKDGYTF
NA	TRBD1	TRBV6-5	TRBJ1-4	TGTGCCAGCAGTTACTCGGGGACAGGGGATGAAAAACTGTTTTTT	CASSYSGTGDEKLFF
NA	NA	TRBV19	TRBJ1-1	TGTGCCAGTAGTATCAGGGACTCGAACACTGAAGCTTTCTTT	CASSIRDSNTEAFF
NA	NA	TRBV5-8	TRBJ1-6	TGTGCCAGCAGCCCAGACAATCGGTATTCACCCCTCCACTTT	CASSPDNRYSPLHF
once	NA	TRBV18	TRBJ1-1	TGTGCCAGCTCAACCGGACAGAGCTACACTGAAGCTTTCTTT	CASSTGQSYTEAFF
NA	NA	TRBV6-6	TRBJ1-5	TGTGCCAGCAGTACGACAGTTAGCAATCAGCCCCAGCATTTT	CASSTTVSNQPQHF
NA	NA	TRBV29-1	TRBJ1-1	TGCAGCGTTGACCGGGGTACTGAAGCTTTCTTT	CSVDRGTEAFF
once	TRBD1	TRBV2	TRBJ1-4	TGTGCCAGCAGCGGACAGGGGTACTCTTGGGATTCTAATGAAAAACTGTTTTTT	CASSGQGYSWDSNEKLFF
NA	TRBD2	TRBV19	TRBJ2-2	TGTGCCAGTACCCCGCCGGGGAGGGCGGGTGGGGAGCTGTTTTTT	CASTPPGRAGGELFF
few	TRBD2	TRBV19	TRBJ2-3	TGTGCCAGTAGTATATTTCGGGAGTATGAGCGGGGGGGGGCAGATACGCAGTATTTT	CASSIFREYERGGADTQYF
medium-sized	TRBD1	TRBV12-3/TRBV12-4	TRBJ2-7	TGTGCCAGCAGTTGGACAGGTGCCGAGCAGTACTTC	CASSWTGAEQYF
NA	TRBD1	TRBV5-1	TRBJ1-5	TGCGCCAGCAGCCCTCAGGGGGATCAGCCCCAGCATTTT	CASSPQGDQPQHF
once	TRBD2	TRBV3-1/TRBV3-2	TRBJ2-5	TGTGCCAGCAGCCAGGGAACTAGCGGGAGGTCCGAGACCCAGTACTTC	CASSQGTSGRSETQYF
few	NA	TRBV9	TRBJ2-1	TGTGCCAGCAGCCTCCCTTCCCCCAACAGTGAGCAGTTCTTC	CASSLPSPNSEQFF
medium-sized	TRBD2	TRBV28	TRBJ2-7	TGTGCCAGCCAAGGACTAGCGGGAGGGCCTAGCGAGCAGTACTTC	CASQGLAGGPSEQYF
NA	TRBD2	TRBV14	TRBJ2-2	TGTGCCAGCAGTCGGGCGCGGGGGGTTGACACCGGGGAGCTGTTTTTT	CASSRARGVDTGELFF
NA	TRBD1	TRBV10-3	TRBJ1-5	TGTGCCATCAGAAACGACCAGGGGGCTGGCAATCAGCCCCAGCATTTT	CAIRNDQGAGNQPQHF
few	TRBD1	TRBV11-1	TRBJ1-2	TGTGCCAGCAGCGCGAGACAGGGTTGGAACTATGGCTACACCTTC	CASSARQGWNYGYTF
NA	TRBD1	TRBV5-4	TRBJ1-2	TGTGCCAGCAGCCGGTCCGGGACAGGGCGAGGAGGCGGCTACACCTTC	CASSRSGTGRGGGYTF
once	TRBD2	TRBV7-3	TRBJ2-1	TGTGCCAGCAGCCCCGTAGCGGGATCCTCCTACAATGAGCAGTTCTTC	CASSPVAGSSYNEQFF
NA	NA	TRBV5-1	TRBJ2-3	TGCGCCAGCAGCTTGGTTAGCATGGCAGATACGCAGTATTTT	CASSLVSMADTQYF
NA	TRBD2	TRBV27	TRBJ2-4	TGTGCCAGCAGTTTAAAGGGCCTCGGGGCGGGAGGGCCCCTCCAAAACATTCAGTACTTC	CASSLKGLGAGGPLQNIQYF
NA	NA	TRBV7-2	TRBJ1-1	TGTGCCAGCAGCTTTTTCGACAGGAACACTGAAGCTTTCTTT	CASSFFDRNTEAFF
NA	TRBD1	TRBV5-1	TRBJ1-1	TGCGCCAGCAGCTGGGGGACAGGGATGAACACTGAAGCTTTCTTT	CASSWGTGMNTEAFF
NA	NA	TRBV2	TRBJ1-1	TGTGCCAGCAGTGTTTTCGCTGAAGCTTTCTTT	CASSVFAEAFF
few	TRBD1	TRBV6-1	TRBJ2-3	TGTGCCAGCAGTGAAGCCGAACAGGGGGCAGATACGCAGTATTTT	CASSEAEQGADTQYF
few	NA	TRBV29-1	TRBJ1-1	TGCAGCGTAGTCGAACAGCTGAACACTGAAGCTTTCTTT	CSVVEQLNTEAFF
NA	TRBD1	TRBV5-1	TRBJ1-6	TGCGCCAGCAGGCCATCAGGGGGACCCGGAGGCTATAATTCACCCCTCCACTTT	CASRPSGGPGGYNSPLHF
medium-sized	TRBD2	TRBV6-5	TRBJ2-7	TGTGCCAGCAGTTACCCCGGAGTAGCGGGAGCCGAGCAGTACTTC	CASSYPGVAGAEQYF
NA	NA	TRBV18	TRBJ1-5	TGTGCCAGCTCACCCTCTACGGGGGGCCGGCAGCCCCAGCATTTT	CASSPSTGGRQPQHF
once	NA	TRBV10-1	TRBJ1-1	TGCGCCAGCAGAGCAGAAGCTTTCTTT	CASRAEAFF
once	TRBD1	TRBV9	TRBJ1-2	TGTGCCAGCAGCGGGACAGGGGGAAACTATGGCTACACCTTC	CASSGTGGNYGYTF
NA	NA	TRBV3-1/TRBV3-2	TRBJ2-2	TGTGCCAGCAGCCAAGTATTAGTCCGAGGCTCCGGGGAGCTGTTTTTT	CASSQVLVRGSGELFF
NA	NA	TRBV7-2	TRBJ2-1	TGTGCCAGCACCCCGACTAGAGTCAATGAGCAGTTCTTC	CASTPTRVNEQFF
NA	NA	TRBV7-3	TRBJ1-2	TGTGCCAGCAGCTTAGAGGGCTATGGCTACACCTTC	CASSLEGYGYTF
NA	NA	TRBV5-1	TRBJ2-7	TGCGCCAGCAGCTTGGCAGTCGGGGGCGAGCAGTACTTC	CASSLAVGGEQYF
NA	NA	TRBV6-1	TRBJ1-4	TGTGCCAGCAGTGAGCCCGGGAGAGAAAGGGCCGAAAAACTGTTTTTT	CASSEPGRERAEKLFF
NA	TRBD2	TRBV10-3	TRBJ2-2	TGTGCCATCAGTGACACTAGCGGGGGGCACACCGGGGAGCTGTTTTTT	CAISDTSGGHTGELFF
NA	TRBD1	TRBV5-1	TRBJ2-5	TGCGCCAGCAGCCCCTTAAACAGGGGTATTGGAGAGACCCAGTACTTC	CASSPLNRGIGETQYF